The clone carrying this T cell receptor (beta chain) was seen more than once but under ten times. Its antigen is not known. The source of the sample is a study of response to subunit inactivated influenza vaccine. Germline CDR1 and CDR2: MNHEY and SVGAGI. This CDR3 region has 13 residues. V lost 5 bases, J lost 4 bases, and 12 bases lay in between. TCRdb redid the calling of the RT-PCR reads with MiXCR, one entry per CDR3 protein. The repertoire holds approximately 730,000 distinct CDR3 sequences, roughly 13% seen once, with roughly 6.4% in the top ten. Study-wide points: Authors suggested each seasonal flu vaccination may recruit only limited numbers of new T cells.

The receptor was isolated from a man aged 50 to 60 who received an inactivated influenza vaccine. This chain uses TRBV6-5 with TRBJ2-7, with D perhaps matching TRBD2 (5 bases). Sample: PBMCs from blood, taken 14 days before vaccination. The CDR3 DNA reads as TGTGCCAGCAGTGTACTGGACTTTTACGAGCAGTACTTC. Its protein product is CASSVLDFYEQYF.